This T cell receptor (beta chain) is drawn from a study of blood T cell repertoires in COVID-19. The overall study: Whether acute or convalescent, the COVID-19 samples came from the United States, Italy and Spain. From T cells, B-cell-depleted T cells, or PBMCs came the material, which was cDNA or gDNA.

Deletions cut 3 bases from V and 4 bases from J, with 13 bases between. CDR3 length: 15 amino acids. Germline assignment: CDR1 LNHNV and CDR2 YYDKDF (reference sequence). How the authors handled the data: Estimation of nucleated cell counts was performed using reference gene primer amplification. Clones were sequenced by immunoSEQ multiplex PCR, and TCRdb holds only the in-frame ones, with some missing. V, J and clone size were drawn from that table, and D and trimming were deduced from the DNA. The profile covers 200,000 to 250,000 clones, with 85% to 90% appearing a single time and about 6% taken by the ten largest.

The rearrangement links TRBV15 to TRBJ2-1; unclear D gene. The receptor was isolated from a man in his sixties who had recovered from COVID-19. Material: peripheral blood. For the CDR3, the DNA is TGTGCCACCAGCAGTAGGTCGGGTGGTTACAATGAGCAGTTCTTC. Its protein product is CATSSRSGGYNEQFF.